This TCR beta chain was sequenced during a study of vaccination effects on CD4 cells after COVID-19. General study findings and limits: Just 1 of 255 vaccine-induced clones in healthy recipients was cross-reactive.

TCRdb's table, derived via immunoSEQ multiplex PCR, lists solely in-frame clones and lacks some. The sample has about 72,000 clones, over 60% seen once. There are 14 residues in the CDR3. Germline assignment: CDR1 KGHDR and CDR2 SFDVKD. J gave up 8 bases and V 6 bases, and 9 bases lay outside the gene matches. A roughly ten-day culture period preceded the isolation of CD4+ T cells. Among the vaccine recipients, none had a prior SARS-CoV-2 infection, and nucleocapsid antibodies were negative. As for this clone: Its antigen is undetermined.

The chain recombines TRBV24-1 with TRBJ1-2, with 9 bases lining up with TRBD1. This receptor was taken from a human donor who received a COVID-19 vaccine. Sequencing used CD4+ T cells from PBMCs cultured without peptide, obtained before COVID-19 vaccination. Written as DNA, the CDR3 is TGTGCCACCAGTCAACCGGGACAGGGATCGGGCTACACCTTC. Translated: CATSQPGQGSGYTF.